Below, 19 T cell receptor beta chains from the same sample are listed, as sequenced in a study of OX40 agonist ivuxolimab in advanced cancers. The method was the immunoSEQ multiplex PCR assay. TCRdb provides this immuneACCESS table in a form limited to in-frame rearrangements. Some clones are lacking; in checked studies, under half of them reflect an unresolved V gene, and why the rest are absent is not known. The sample includes approximately 52,000 clones, with roughly 81% observed a single time. The ten largest clones capture about 9.8% of the sample. The sample here was CD4+ or CD8+ T cells sorted from blood, taken in a trial of the OX40 agonist ivuxolimab. The receptors stem from an adult with an advanced solid tumor such as melanoma, head and neck, liver or kidney cancer.

This chain connects TRBV5-1 to TRBJ2-7; the match to TRBD2 covers 10 bases. The V segment lost 2 bases and the J segment 6 bases; nucleotides outside the gene matches: 8. CDR1 is SGHRS, CDR2 YFSETQ, per germline. The CDR3 consists of 15 residues. In DNA form, the CDR3 reads TGCGCCAGCAGCTTAGGGCCTAGCGGGAGTCTCGAGCAGTACTTC. Encoded protein: CASSLGPSGSLEQYF. The complete variable domain, with remaining parts taken from reference TRBV5-1 and TRBJ2-7, reads KAGVTQTPRYLIKTRGQQVTLSCSPISGHRSVSWYQQTPGQGLQFLFEYFSETQRNKGNFPGRFSGRQFSNSRSEMNVSTLELGDSALYLCASSLGPSGSLEQYFGPGTRLTVT.

The chain recombines TRBV2 with TRBJ2-5, with 16 nucleotides matching TRBD2. Looked up from germline, CDR1 is SNHLY and CDR2 is FYNNEI. J lost 4 bases, V lost 7 bases, and 9 bases had no gene match. This CDR3 comprises 17 residues. CDR3 protein: CASTGTSGRAWGETQYF. CDR3 sequence (DNA): TGTGCCAGCACAGGGACTAGCGGGAGGGCCTGGGGAGAGACCCAGTACTTC.

The CDR3 coding sequence is TGTGCCAGTAGTGCATTCGGCGGGAGTGAGACCCAGTACTTC. The encoded protein is CASSAFGGSETQYF. The rearrangement links TRBV19 to TRBJ2-5; 7 bases agree with TRBD2. The CDR3 runs 14 residues. Germline values: CDR1 LNHDA, CDR2 SQIVND (reference sequence). V shed 5 bases, J shed 5 bases, and the junction held 8 bases outside the gene matches.

The CDR3: CASTGQGRYSGELFF. DNA of the CDR3: TGTGCCAGCACTGGACAGGGGCGCTATTCCGGGGAGCTGTTTTTT. The J gene is TRBJ2-2, the V gene TRBV28; 9 bases agree with TRBD1. The CDR3 consists of 15 residues. J lost 6 bases, V lost 7 bases, and 9 bases had no gene match. Germline CDR1 reads MDHEN; CDR2 reads SYDVKM. The whole variable domain, remainder taken from reference TRBV28 and TRBJ2-2, is DVKVTQSSRYLVKRTGEKVFLECVQDMDHENMFWYRQDPGLGLRLIYFSYDVKMKEKGDIPEGYSVSREKKERFSLILESASTNQTSMYLCASTGQGRYSGELFFGEGSRLTVL.

The gene calls are TRBV18 and TRBJ2-1, with 8 bases that match TRBD2. CDR3 length equals 14 residues. Germline loops: CDR1 KGHSH, CDR2 LQKENI. V dropped 4 bases and J dropped 6; count of bases not matched to a gene: 5. For the CDR3, the DNA is TGTGCCAGCTCACGGGGGACTAGGGGCAATGAGCAGTTCTTC. It is translated as CASSRGTRGNEQFF.

The rearrangement links TRBV28 to TRBJ2-7, with D possibly TRBD1 on 6 matching bases. The germline gives CDR1 MDHEN, CDR2 SYDVKM. The CDR3 spans 14 residues. V was pared by 10 bases and J by 2 bases, with 18 bases between. In DNA, the CDR3 is TGTGCCACACAGAGGACAGCGCTTCCCTACGAGCAGTACTTC. It codes for CATQRTALPYEQYF. Supplemented by reference TRBV28 and TRBJ2-7, the full variable domain reads DVKVTQSSRYLVKRTGEKVFLECVQDMDHENMFWYRQDPGLGLRLIYFSYDVKMKEKGDIPEGYSVSREKKERFSLILESASTNQTSMYLCATQRTALPYEQYFGPGTRLTVT.

J is TRBJ1-1 and V is TRBV5-4; possible D gene TRBD1, 6 bases. The V end was cut by 4 bases, the J end by 0 bases, with 16 bases between. This CDR3 comprises 16 residues. Germline CDR1 reads SGHNT; CDR2 reads YYREEE (reference sequence). CDR3 loop: CASSRGTTGLNTEAFF. CDR3 DNA sequence: TGTGCCAGCAGCAGGGGGACGACGGGTTTGAACACTGAAGCTTTCTTT.

The chain uses TRBV7-9 and TRBJ2-5; D is possibly TRBD1 (6 bases). Germline V CDR1 and CDR2: SEHNR, FQNEAQ (reference sequence). This CDR3 has 12 amino acids. The V end was cut by 4 bases, the J end by 3 bases, with 6 bases between. CDR3 bases: TGTGCCAGCAGCTGGACAGAAGAGACCCAGTACTTC. This sequence encodes CASSWTEETQYF.

This chain links TRBV30 with TRBJ1-2, with 7 bases that match TRBD1. Losses at the gene ends were 2 bases for V and 3 bases for J; bases not matched to a gene: 3. The CDR3 has 13 residues. The V gene's germline CDR1 is GTSNPN and CDR2 SVGIG (reference sequence). CDR3 sequence (DNA): TGTGCCTGGAGTAGGGGGCCGGACTATGGCTACACCTTC. Protein sequence: CAWSRGPDYGYTF.

The CDR3 spells CASSQPFSGRSTDTQYF. Written as DNA, the CDR3 is TGCGCCAGCAGTCAACCGTTTAGCGGGAGGAGCACAGATACGCAGTATTTT. The rearrangement links TRBV23-1 to TRBJ2-3, with 10 bases aligning to TRBD2. TRBV23-1 counts as an open reading frame of uncertain function. After removal of 2 bases from V and 0 bases from J, the junction contained 5 bases not matched to a gene. The CDR3 is made up of 17 amino acids.

The CDR3 sequence is CASSVAPSRYEQFF. DNA of the CDR3: TGTGCCAGCAGCGTAGCCCCTAGTAGATATGAGCAGTTCTTC. The chain combines TRBV9 with TRBJ2-1; D gene unclear. V was trimmed by 0 bases and J by 8 bases, leaving 12 bases between them. In germline, CDR1 is SGDLS, CDR2 YYNGEE. The CDR3 totals 14 residues.

Comments on this clone: The same CDR3 also results from other DNA sequences found in this sample. This chain links TRBV5-1 with TRBJ2-3, with 7 bases identical to TRBD1. CDR1 is SGHRS, CDR2 YFSETQ, per germline. The CDR3 contains 14 residues. J gave up 4 bases and V 0 bases, and 2 bases lay outside the gene matches. The CDR3: CASSLGQGSDTQYF. Written as DNA, the CDR3 is TGCGCCAGCAGCTTGGGACAGGGCTCAGATACGCAGTATTTT.

The chain is built from TRBV9 and TRBJ2-4; D not certain. Trimming stripped 0 bases from V and 4 bases from J, with 11 bases between. This CDR3 has 15 amino acids. CDR1 is SGDLS, CDR2 YYNGEE, per germline. This CDR3 reads CASSVESSVKNIQYF. In DNA, the CDR3 is TGTGCCAGCAGCGTAGAATCCTCAGTTAAAAACATTCAGTACTTC.

The CDR3 DNA reads as TGTGCCAGCAGCCAAGGGGCAGTCACCGGGGAGCTGTTTTTT. This encodes CASSQGAVTGELFF. The chain combines TRBV14 with TRBJ2-2; D ambiguous. This CDR3 is built from 14 residues. The V end was cut by 1 base, the J end by 4 bases, with 7 bases between. Per the germline V gene, CDR1 is SGHDN and CDR2 is FVKESK.

The chain employs TRBV30 and TRBJ1-5; D is perhaps TRBD1 (5 bases). The CDR3 spans 15 residues. Trimming removed 5 bases at V and 7 bases at J, with 21 bases between. In germline, CDR1 is GTSNPN, CDR2 SVGIG (reference sequence). The CDR3 sequence is CAWAHPPGVGQPQHF. The CDR3 DNA follows: TGTGCCTGGGCCCACCCACCGGGGGTAGGACAGCCCCAGCATTTT.

The chain uses TRBV5-1 and TRBJ2-1; D is unclear. Germline V gives CDR1 SGHRS, CDR2 YFSETQ. V gave up 4 bases and J gave up 3 bases, with 11 bases separating them. The CDR3 totals 14 residues. This CDR3 reads CASSLDGVYNEQFF. CDR3 bases: TGCGCCAGCAGCCTGGACGGAGTCTACAATGAGCAGTTCTTC.

The genes are TRBV7-8 and TRBJ2-5; D is unclear. The V gene lost 6 bases and the J gene lost 3 bases, with 14 bases spanning the gap. Germline values: CDR1 SGHVS, CDR2 FQNEAQ. The CDR3 has 14 amino acids. Here the CDR3 DNA reads TGTGCCAGCAGGTCAGATCGGACGGAAGAGACCCAGTACTTC. Protein product: CASRSDRTEETQYF.

The chain recombines TRBV30 with TRBJ2-5, with D uncertain. Germline values: CDR1 GTSNPN, CDR2 SVGIG (reference sequence). CDR3 size: 14 residues. Trimming removed 2 bases at V and 1 base at J, with 11 bases between. CDR3 loop: CAWSISGRQETQYF. CDR3 DNA: TGTGCCTGGAGTATATCCGGGCGCCAAGAGACCCAGTACTTC.

With regard to this clone: This sample also contains other DNA sequences that code for the same CDR3. The chain joins TRBV5-1 to TRBJ2-1; D may be TRBD1 or TRBD2 (6 bases each). Trimming left V 0 bases short and J 0 bases short, with 7 bases between. CDR1 SGHRS and CDR2 YFSETQ come from the germline V gene. The CDR3 totals 15 residues. The CDR3 region is CASSLEGGSYNEQFF. CDR3 DNA: TGCGCCAGCAGCTTGGAGGGGGGCTCCTACAATGAGCAGTTCTTC.